This T cell receptor (beta chain) was captured by sequencing in a study of cytomegalovirus exposure and HLA in healthy donors. Primers included in the PCR were 60 Vbeta and 13 Jbeta primers. Generated by immunoSEQ multiplex PCR, the TCRdb table keeps only in-frame clones and is missing some. Its clone listing holds about 110,000 clones. Germline V gives CDR1 MDHEN, CDR2 SYDVKM. The CDR3 loop spans 15 amino acids. This receptor was obtained from a man aged 35 to 55 in good health and CMV-seropositive. The chain carries TRBV28 and TRBJ2-5, with 13 bases fitting TRBD2. Gene TRBJ2-7 matches the end of the DNA better, so the J call may be wrong. The sample comprised PBMCs. CDR3 sequence reads: CASSPGLAGAYEQYF. The CDR3 coding sequence is TGTGCCAGCAGCCCAGGACTAGCGGGAGCCTACGAGCAGTACTTC.